The 25 T cell receptor beta chains below were found in one sample sequenced in a study of shared clonotypes between healthy human individuals (dated by TCRdb to about 2020). The method behind the library was the immunoSEQ multiplex PCR assay. TCRdb took over this immuneACCESS table, retaining in-frame rearrangements with V and J assigned. Such tables are incomplete; in checked studies, under half of the missing clones stem from an unresolved V gene, and the remainder is unexplained. Recorded for this sample are around 940,000 clones; about three quarters of them occurred a single time. The ten top clones hold about 1.5% of the sample. The sequenced sample consisted of memory CD4+ T cells sorted from blood. The meaning of the sample's cell subset or site label: CD45RA-negative fraction. Receptor source: a man aged 18 to 29 in good health.

The chain links TRBV27 to TRBJ2-7; D is possibly TRBD1 (6 bases). Germline CDR1 reads MNHEY; CDR2 reads SMNVEV (reference sequence). V shed 2 bases and J shed 5 bases, with 13 bases lying between them. The CDR3 totals 14 residues. CDR3 in DNA: TGTGCCAGCAGTTTAAAGGGGCAGGGGCACGAGCAGTACTTC. Its translation is CASSLKGQGHEQYF.

This clone was found once. J is TRBJ2-2 and V is TRBV7-2; D perhaps matches TRBD1 (6 bases). Germline V lookup: CDR1 SGHTA, CDR2 FQGNSA. The CDR3 length is 15 residues. V lost 4 bases to trimming and J lost 1 base, with 10 bases between them. CDR3 nucleotides: TGTGCCAGCAGCTATCAGGGGCAGAACACCGGGGAGCTGTTTTTT. As protein: CASSYQGQNTGELFF.

About this clone itself: This sample also contains other DNA sequences that code for the same CDR3. The chain links TRBV5-1 to TRBJ2-7; 9 bases map to TRBD1. V was pared by 0 bases and J by 2 bases, with 0 bases of the junction left unmatched. CDR1 and CDR2 (germline): SGHRS, YFSETQ. The CDR3 runs to 14 residues. The CDR3 here is CASSLGQGAYEQYF. The CDR3 nucleotides are TGCGCCAGCAGCTTGGGACAGGGGGCCTACGAGCAGTACTTC.

The chain recombines TRBV10-3 with TRBJ2-2; 8 positions match TRBD1. Germline-derived CDR1 and CDR2 are ENHRY and SYGVKD. The CDR3 contains 17 residues. With 3 bases clipped from V and 4 bases from J, the junction kept 10 bases outside the gene matches. Here the CDR3 DNA reads TGTGCCATCAGTGACCCCACAGGGGGGACCGTCACCGGGGAGCTGTTTTTT. Protein sequence: CAISDPTGGTVTGELFF.

The V call is TRBV28, the J call TRBJ1-1; 10 positions match TRBD1. V lost 2 bases and J lost 7; bases outside the gene matches: 10. CDR1 and CDR2 from the germline V gene are MDHEN and SYDVKM. This CDR3 comprises 16 residues. The CDR3 nucleotides are TGTGCCAGCAGTTTACCCCGGGACAGGGGAGGGCGTGAAGCTTTCTTT. Protein sequence: CASSLPRDRGGREAFF.

A few counts support this clone. J is TRBJ1-5 and V is TRBV28; no clear D. V was cut by 8 bases and J by 5 bases, with 16 bases left in between. The CDR3 has 14 residues. Per germline, CDR1 MDHEN and CDR2 SYDVKM. The CDR3 loop reads CASYSGETHQPQHF. The CDR3 DNA reads as TGTGCCAGCTACTCCGGGGAGACTCATCAGCCCCAGCATTTT.

The chain employs TRBV6-5 and TRBJ2-7; TRBD1 matches 9 bases. CDR1 is MNHEY, CDR2 SVGAGI, per germline. The CDR3 is 15 amino acids. Trimming at V came to 5 bases and at J to 3 bases, leaving 8 bases not matched to a gene. CDR3 DNA sequence: TGTGCCAGCAGTACTGACGGGACAGGGTTCTACGAGCAGTACTTC. The encoded protein is CASSTDGTGFYEQYF.

The table lists this clone with a few counts. The gene calls are TRBV2 and TRBJ2-1; possibly TRBD2 for D (7 bases). This CDR3 has 15 amino acids. Trimming removed 5 bases from V and 10 bases from J, with 21 bases in between. The germline gives CDR1 SNHLY, CDR2 FYNNEI. The CDR3 DNA reads TGTGCCAGCAGTCTTAAAAGGGCCAGCGGGACAGAGCAGTTCTTC. Residues: CASSLKRASGTEQFF.

This chain connects TRBV30 to TRBJ1-2; 7 nucleotides align to TRBD1. The V and J ends lost 4 bases and 1 base, in that order; junction bases with no gene match: 12. Germline CDR1 GTSNPN, CDR2 SVGIG (reference sequence). The CDR3 length is 16 residues. In DNA form, the CDR3 reads TGTGCCTGGATAAAACCCCCGGGACAGATTAACTATGGCTACACCTTC. Translated: CAWIKPPGQINYGYTF.

V usage is TRBV4-3 and J usage is TRBJ2-7; 12 positions agree with TRBD2. The length of the CDR3 is 19 residues. Germline values: CDR1 LGHNA, CDR2 YSLEER. Trimming at V came to 2 bases and at J to 4 bases, leaving 15 bases not matched to a gene. The DNA of the CDR3 is TGCGCCAGCAGCCAATCACCGGGACAGACTAGCGGGAGACTTTACGAGCAGTACTTC. Translated, it gives CASSQSPGQTSGRLYEQYF.

The gene calls are TRBV7-2 and TRBJ2-2; D is unresolved. The CDR3 contains 13 residues. From germline, CDR1 is SGHTA and CDR2 FQGNSA. The ends were cut back, 8 bases at V and 5 bases at J, with 12 bases in the middle. The CDR3 bases are TGTGCCAGCCGTTCGCCAACGACCGGGGAGCTGTTTTTT. Translating it yields CASRSPTTGELFF.

CDR3 DNA: TGTGCCATCAGTGAAGGTGGACAGTATAATTCACCCCTCCACTTT. It specifies CAISEGGQYNSPLHF. The V gene is TRBV10-3, the J gene TRBJ1-6; TRBD1 might be the D (6 bases). Germline V gives CDR1 ENHRY, CDR2 SYGVKD. The CDR3 runs 15 residues. Trimming left V 3 bases short and J 4 bases short, with 10 bases between.

The rearrangement uses TRBV4-1 and TRBJ1-2; D is undetermined. CDR3 length equals 13 residues. Trimming removed 0 bases at V and 7 bases at J, with 9 bases between. The germline V gene encodes CDR1 MGHRA and CDR2 YSYEKL. For the CDR3, the DNA is TGCGCCAGCAGCCAAGACTACTCTCCTGGCTACACCTTC. Translated, it gives CASSQDYSPGYTF.

Of note for this clone: Distinct nucleotide sequences in the sample also encode this CDR3. The chain couples TRBV11-2 to TRBJ1-1; 8 bases fit TRBD1. Germline lookup yields CDR1 SGHAT and CDR2 FQNNGV. V gave up 5 bases and J gave up 4 bases; unmatched junction bases: 6. CDR3 length: 14 residues. This chain's CDR3 is CASSRGQGGTEAFF. For the CDR3, the DNA is TGTGCCAGCAGCCGCGGACAGGGCGGCACTGAAGCTTTCTTT.

The genes are TRBV10-3 and TRBJ2-7, with TRBD1 as a possible D gene (5 bases). Trimming left V 6 bases short and J 2 bases short, with 17 bases between. Germline V lookup: CDR1 ENHRY, CDR2 SYGVKD. The CDR3 extends over 15 amino acids. CDR3: CAISPGATSPYEQYF. CDR3 DNA: TGTGCCATCAGCCCTGGGGCCACTTCCCCCTACGAGCAGTACTTC.

This clone has ten or more counts. The gene calls are TRBV10-1 and TRBJ2-1; 9 nucleotides match TRBD1. Germline CDR1 and CDR2: WNHNN and SYGVQD (reference sequence). V shed 4 bases, J shed 8 bases, and the junction held 21 bases outside the gene matches. This CDR3 has 19 residues. The CDR3 is CASSGRTGDMLVGDDEQFF. CDR3 nucleotides: TGCGCCAGCAGTGGGAGGACAGGGGATATGCTAGTTGGTGACGATGAGCAGTTCTTC.

This clone was seen only once. The chain is built from TRBV10-3 and TRBJ2-3; possibly TRBD2 for D (6 bases). V was trimmed by 3 bases and J by 0 bases, leaving 13 bases between them. Germline V gene lookup returns CDR1 ENHRY and CDR2 SYGVKD. The CDR3 sequence is 16 residues long. The CDR3 protein is CAISENSGISTDTQYF. DNA of the CDR3: TGTGCCATCAGTGAAAATAGCGGAATAAGCACAGATACGCAGTATTTT.

The chain uses TRBV6-5 and TRBJ1-2, with 8 positions matching TRBD1. From germline, CDR1 is MNHEY and CDR2 SVGAGI. Unmatched junction bases numbered 9, after V lost 10 bases and J lost 2 bases. The CDR3 has 14 residues. In DNA form, the CDR3 reads TGTGCCACCACTACCAGGACAGGGAACTATGGCTACACCTTC. Encoded protein: CATTTRTGNYGYTF.

Ten or more counts support this clone. V gene TRBV29-1 combines with J gene TRBJ2-5; possible D gene TRBD1, 5 bases. V lost 6 bases, J lost 2 bases, and 10 bases lay in between. The germline CDR1 and CDR2 sequences are SQVTM and ANQGSEA. The CDR3 is made up of 12 amino acids. As DNA, the CDR3 is TGCAGCGTGCGGACACAGCAAGAGACCCAGTACTTC. This encodes CSVRTQQETQYF.

The chain employs TRBV5-1 and TRBJ1-6; perhaps TRBD1 as D (5 bases). Germline V gives CDR1 SGHRS, CDR2 YFSETQ. This CDR3 region has 15 residues. The ends were cut back, 0 bases at V and 8 bases at J, with 12 bases in the middle. The chain's CDR3 is CASSLGSGMDSPLHF. The CDR3 DNA sequence: TGCGCCAGCAGCTTGGGTTCAGGGATGGATTCACCCCTCCACTTT.

CDR3 protein: CASSPGESYNSPLHF. CDR3 bases: TGTGCCAGCAGTCCAGGCGAATCCTATAATTCACCCCTCCACTTT. This sequence joins TRBV6-6 and TRBJ1-6; the D is unclear. The CDR3 has 15 amino acids. Germline loops: CDR1 MNHNY, CDR2 SVGAGI (reference sequence). Trimming removed 5 bases from V and 1 base from J, with 9 bases in between.

With respect to this clone: Other nucleotide sequences in the sample specify the same CDR3. The V and J genes are TRBV15 and TRBJ2-1; 7 nucleotides agree with TRBD1. The CDR3 runs 15 residues. CDR1 and CDR2 (germline): LNHNV, YYDKDF (reference sequence). V dropped 1 base and J dropped 2; count of bases not matched to a gene: 2. The CDR3 loop reads CATSRGDRAYNEQFF. For the CDR3, the DNA is TGTGCCACCAGCAGAGGGGACAGAGCCTACAATGAGCAGTTCTTC.

Only one count was recorded for this clone. This chain links TRBV4-3 with TRBJ2-3; D uncertain. V gave up 0 bases and J gave up 2 bases, with 9 bases separating them. Germline CDR1 LGHNA, CDR2 YSLEER. CDR3 length: 15 amino acids. CDR3 nucleotides: TGCGCCAGCAGCCAAGAGGGTCGGCCCACAGATACGCAGTATTTT. Encoded protein: CASSQEGRPTDTQYF.

To note about this clone: This CDR3 is also generated by other DNA sequences in the sample. This chain links TRBV2 with TRBJ2-3; D uncertain. V lost 9 bases and J 0 bases, leaving 4 bases between the germline ends. Germline values: CDR1 SNHLY, CDR2 FYNNEI. This CDR3 is 11 amino acids long. The CDR3 protein is CASSSTDTQYF. The CDR3 coding sequence is TGTGCCAGTAGCAGCACAGATACGCAGTATTTT.

There are a few counts of this clone. The chain employs TRBV19 and TRBJ2-7, with TRBD1 matching over 7 bases. CDR1 is LNHDA and CDR2 is SQIVND in the germline V gene (reference sequence). The CDR3 length is 15 residues. The V gene end was trimmed by 5 bases and the J gene end by 6 bases; junction bases not matched to a gene: 13. The CDR3 nucleotides read TGTGCCAGTAGTGTTACCGGGACAGCTACTAGCGAGCAGTACTTC. Protein product: CASSVTGTATSEQYF. The variable domain in full, completed from reference TRBV19 and TRBJ2-7, reads DGGITQSPKYLFRKEGQNVTLSCEQNLNHDAMYWYRQDPGQGLRLIYYSQIVNDFQKGDIAEGYSVSREKKESFPLTVTSAQKNPTAFYLCASSVTGTATSEQYFGPGTRLTVT.